Listed here are 19 T cell receptor beta chains from one sample, sequenced in a study of T cells in Graves' hyperthyroidism and ophthalmopathy. TCR beta CDR3 regions were amplified from RNA transcripts. Carried out on the TCR CDR3, a first-round RT-PCR used the HTBI primer set. Each CDR3 protein is one row after TCRdb ran MiXCR on the multiplex PCR reads. The table lists approximately 420,000 distinct CDR3 sequences, approximately 15% of them singletons. The specimen sequenced was blood. These receptors all stem from a woman aged 18-35 years with Graves' hyperthyroidism.

This clonotype was observed a few times. V gene TRBV20-1 combines with J gene TRBJ2-3, with D perhaps matching TRBD2 (6 bases). Between the trimmed V and J ends, which lost 0 bases and 1 base, there was a span of 11 bases. There are 15 residues in the CDR3. CDR1 is DFQATT, CDR2 SNEGSKA, per germline (reference sequence). The CDR3 loop reads CSARDVGRGTDTQYF. CDR3 sequence (DNA): TGCAGTGCTAGAGATGTCGGGAGAGGCACAGATACGCAGTATTTT.

This clonotype was observed many times. V gene TRBV6-1 combines with J gene TRBJ2-5; D may match TRBD1 or TRBD2 (5 bases each). Germline CDR1 and CDR2: MNHNS and SASEGT. The CDR3 contains 15 residues. V lost 5 bases, J lost 4 bases, and 17 bases lay in between. The CDR3 loop is CASSYGAGVGETQYF. The CDR3 nucleotides are TGTGCCAGCAGTTATGGGGCGGGTGTGGGAGAGACCCAGTACTTC.

This clonotype has only a few counts. The V and J genes are TRBV20-1 and TRBJ1-5, with 7 bases matching TRBD1. After removal of 5 bases from V and 7 bases from J, the junction contained 8 bases not matched to a gene. This CDR3 region has 13 residues. CDR1 is DFQATT, CDR2 SNEGSKA, per germline (reference sequence). In DNA, the CDR3 is TGCAGTGCTGGGAAAACAGGGGAACAGCCCCAGCATTTT. It is translated as CSAGKTGEQPQHF.

The rearrangement joins TRBV27 to TRBJ2-7; TRBD2 matches at 8 bases. The ends lost 10 bases at V and 2 bases at J; junction bases unmatched: 16. CDR1 and CDR2 (germline): MNHEY, SMNVEV (reference sequence). The CDR3 totals 16 residues. This chain's CDR3 is CAIDLRPGGFPYEQYF. The CDR3 region has the DNA TGTGCCATCGATCTGCGGCCGGGAGGGTTCCCCTACGAGCAGTACTTC.

In its sample, this clonotype was seen a few times. The chain is built from TRBV5-4 and TRBJ2-7; D is undetermined. The germline V gene has CDR1 SGHNT and CDR2 YYREEE (reference sequence). V was shortened by 2 bases and J by 5 bases, with 14 bases between the two germline ends. There are 14 residues in the CDR3. The CDR3 loop reads CASSFSGPADEQYF. CDR3 bases: TGTGCCAGCAGCTTCTCGGGCCCCGCGGACGAGCAGTACTTC.

This clonotype was recorded many times. The chain combines TRBV12-3 or TRBV12-4 with TRBJ2-7, with 10 bases identical to TRBD2. CDR3 length equals 15 residues. V gave up 5 bases and J gave up 0 bases; unmatched junction bases: 4. The CDR3 nucleotides read TGTGCCAGCAGTCATACTAGCGGGACCTCCTACGAGCAGTACTTC. This gives the protein CASSHTSGTSYEQYF.

About this clonotype itself: Given a much more abundant clone one base away, this may be a read error. The chain couples TRBV3-1 to TRBJ1-1, with D tentatively TRBD1 (6 bases). The CDR3 totals 14 residues. Trimming shortened V by 5 bases and J by 3 bases, and 13 bases separated the two germline ends. The germline gives CDR1 LGHDT, CDR2 YNNKEL (reference sequence). The CDR3 loop reads CASSAGQLYTEAFF. CDR3 coding DNA: TGTGCCAGCAGCGCCGGACAGCTCTACACTGAAGCTTTCTTT.

This clonotype was detected ten times or more. CDR3: CSVDRGPEDTQYF. CDR3 sequence (DNA): TGCAGCGTTGACAGGGGGCCTGAAGATACGCAGTATTTT. The V call is TRBV29-1, the J call TRBJ2-3; TRBD1 agrees at 8 bases. Germline V gene lookup returns CDR1 SQVTM and CDR2 ANQGSEA. Losses at the gene ends were 3 bases for V and 5 bases for J; bases not matched to a gene: 4. This CDR3 contains 13 residues.

J is TRBJ2-1 and V is TRBV19; weak D call: TRBD1 (5 bases). The CDR3 extends over 16 amino acids. Per the germline V gene, CDR1 is LNHDA and CDR2 is SQIVND (reference sequence). The germline V and J ends were trimmed by 6 bases and 10 bases, with 25 bases remaining between them. The CDR3 coding sequence is TGTGCCAGTAGCATAACAGGTTCATCCAATCCGCCCGAGCAGTTCTTC. Translating gives CASSITGSSNPPEQFF.

At least ten counts were recorded for this clonotype. The chain recombines TRBV2 with TRBJ1-2; a possible D gene is TRBD1 (6 bases). Trimming shortened V by 7 bases and J by 3 bases, and 21 bases separated the two germline ends. In germline, CDR1 is SNHLY, CDR2 FYNNEI. The CDR3 extends over 16 amino acids. The CDR3 reads CASKQSGGFGYYGYTF. CDR3 nucleotides: TGTGCCAGCAAGCAGTCCGGGGGCTTCGGGTACTATGGCTACACCTTC.

The V call is TRBV6-1, the J call TRBJ2-7; D gene uncertain. The V end was cut by 4 bases, the J end by 3 bases, with 7 bases between. This CDR3 contains 12 residues. Looked up from germline, CDR1 is MNHNS and CDR2 is SASEGT. This CDR3 reads CASSVTNYEQYF. The CDR3, as DNA: TGTGCCAGCAGTGTAACAAACTACGAGCAGTACTTC.

This clonotype was picked up many times. The chain combines TRBV24-1 with TRBJ2-5; perhaps TRBD1 as D (6 bases). The V gene's germline CDR1 is KGHDR and CDR2 SFDVKD. V shed 4 bases and J shed 3 bases, with 11 bases lying between them. This CDR3 is 14 amino acids long. The CDR3 nucleotides read TGTGCCACCAGTGAAACAGGGCCGAAAGAGACCCAGTACTTC. The encoded protein is CATSETGPKETQYF.

In its sample, this clonotype was seen many times. The rearrangement links TRBV7-6 to TRBJ1-5; TRBD1 matches at 9 bases. The CDR3 length is 16 residues. V lost 5 bases and J lost 3; bases outside the gene matches: 8. Germline CDR1 and CDR2: SGHVS and FNYEAQ. The CDR3: CASSPGQGINNQPQHF. CDR3 sequence (DNA): TGTGCCAGCAGCCCCGGACAGGGGATAAACAATCAGCCCCAGCATTTT.

The chain carries TRBV6-1 and TRBJ1-6; the match to TRBD1 covers 9 bases. CDR3 size: 16 residues. J was trimmed by 7 bases and V by 5 bases; bases with no gene match: 9. Germline loops: CDR1 MNHNS, CDR2 SASEGT. The CDR3 DNA reads as TGTGCCAGCAGTTTCCGAGACAGGGGGTGGAATTCACCCCTCCACTTT. Its protein product is CASSFRDRGWNSPLHF.

This clonotype came up many times. This chain links TRBV11-1 with TRBJ2-7; 7 bases line up with TRBD2. After removal of 3 bases from V and 3 bases from J, the junction contained 8 bases not matched to a gene. Germline loops: CDR1 SGHAT, CDR2 FQDESV (reference sequence). The CDR3 spans 15 residues. The CDR3 region has the DNA TGTGCCAGCAGCTTGTATCGCGGGGGTATCTACGAGCAGTACTTC. Its protein product is CASSLYRGGIYEQYF.

This clonotype came up many times. This chain connects TRBV11-2 to TRBJ2-2; TRBD2 agrees at 7 bases. The CDR3 spans 14 residues. The V segment lost 5 bases and the J segment 5 bases; nucleotides outside the gene matches: 5. The V gene's germline CDR1 is SGHAT and CDR2 FQNNGV. DNA of the CDR3: TGTGCCAGCAGCCAACCGGGACTAACCGGGGAGCTGTTTTTT. Protein: CASSQPGLTGELFF.

The genes are TRBV29-1 and TRBJ1-5; a possible D gene is TRBD1 (5 bases). Germline lookup yields CDR1 SQVTM and CDR2 ANQGSEA. This CDR3 is 13 amino acids long. V was cut by 7 bases and J by 6 bases, with 16 bases left in between. CDR3 nucleotides: TGCAGCGCCGGGGGGGGGGGTGGTCAGCCCCAGCATTTT. This sequence encodes CSAGGGGGQPQHF.

This clonotype was observed a handful of times. The V call is TRBV5-1, the J call TRBJ1-2; a possible D gene is TRBD1 (5 bases). The length of the CDR3 is 16 residues. Germline CDR1 reads SGHRS; CDR2 reads YFSETQ. V lost 0 bases to trimming and J lost 6 bases, with 18 bases between them. The CDR3 here is CASSLVGVGLPNGYTF. In nucleotides, the CDR3 is TGCGCCAGCAGCTTGGTCGGCGTGGGGCTTCCCAATGGCTACACCTTC.

A remark on this clonotype: An end of the junction does not agree with germline; a read error may underlie this. This chain connects TRBV5-1 to TRBJ2-1; TRBD2 matches at 11 bases. This CDR3 is built from 16 residues. Germline loops: CDR1 SGHRS, CDR2 YFSETQ. Here the CDR3 DNA reads TGCGCCGGCAGCCCCACGGTTAGCGGGAGGGACAATGAGCAGTTCTTC. It yields the protein CAGSPTVSGRDNEQFF.